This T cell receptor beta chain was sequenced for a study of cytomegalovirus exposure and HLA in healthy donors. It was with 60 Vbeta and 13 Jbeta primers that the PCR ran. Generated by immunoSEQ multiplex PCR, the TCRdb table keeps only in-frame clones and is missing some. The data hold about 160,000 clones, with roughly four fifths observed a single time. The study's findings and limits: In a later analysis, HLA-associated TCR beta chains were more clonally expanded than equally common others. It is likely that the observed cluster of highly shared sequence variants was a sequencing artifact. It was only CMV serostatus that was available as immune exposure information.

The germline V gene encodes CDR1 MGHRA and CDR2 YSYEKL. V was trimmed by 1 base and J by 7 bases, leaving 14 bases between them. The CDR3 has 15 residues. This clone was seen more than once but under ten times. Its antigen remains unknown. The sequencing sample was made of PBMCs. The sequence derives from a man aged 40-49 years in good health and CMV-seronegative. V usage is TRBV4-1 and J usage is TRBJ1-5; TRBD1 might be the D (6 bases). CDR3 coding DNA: TGCGCCAGCAGCCAAGTAGTCGGGGGGCTACAGCCCCAGCATTTT. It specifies CASSQVVGGLQPQHF.